The clone carrying this T cell receptor (beta chain) has a handful of counts. This record belongs to a study of blood T cell repertoires in COVID-19. The V and J ends lost 3 bases and 3 bases, in that order; junction bases with no gene match: 9. Germline V gives CDR1 SGHRS, CDR2 YFSETQ. This CDR3 has 16 amino acids. Two consecutive negative NP/OP PCR tests, clearance, or resolved symptoms defined Cohort 3 recovery. The assay was immunoSEQ multiplex PCR, and TCRdb's table has in-frame clones only and misses some. This sample yields 150,000 to 200,000 clones, of which about 84% are seen a single time; 4.5% to 7.5% belongs to the top ten.

This clonotype was sampled from a man in his forties or fifties who had recovered from COVID-19. The sample taken for sequencing was PBMCs or T cells enriched from blood (not recorded which). The rearrangement joins TRBV5-1 to TRBJ2-3, with 8 bases matching TRBD1. As DNA, the CDR3 is TGCGCCAGCAGCTACGGACAGGGAATTGCGACAGATACGCAGTATTTT. Translating it yields CASSYGQGIATDTQYF.